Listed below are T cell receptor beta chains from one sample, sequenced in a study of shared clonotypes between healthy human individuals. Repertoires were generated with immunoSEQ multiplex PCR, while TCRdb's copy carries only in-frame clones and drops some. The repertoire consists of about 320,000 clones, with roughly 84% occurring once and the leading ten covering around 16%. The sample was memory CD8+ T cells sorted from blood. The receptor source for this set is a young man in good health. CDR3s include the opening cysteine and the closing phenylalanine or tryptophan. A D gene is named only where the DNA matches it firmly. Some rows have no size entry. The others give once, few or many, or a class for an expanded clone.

CASTRSVTYGYTF	TGTGCCAGTACTCGGAGTGTAACCTATGGCTACACCTTC	TRBV19	NA	13	TRBJ1-2	NA
CASSLGDSNTEAFF	TGTGCCAGCAGTTTAGGGGACAGCAACACTGAAGCTTTCTTT	TRBV28	TRBD1	14	TRBJ1-1	NA
CASSYSGTSVTYEQYF	TGTGCCAGCAGTTACTCGGGGACTAGCGTTACCTACGAGCAGTACTTC	TRBV6-5	TRBD2	16	TRBJ2-7	NA
CASSSDREGQPQHF	TGTGCCAGCAGTTCGGACAGGGAGGGTCAGCCCCAGCATTTT	TRBV6-5	TRBD1	14	TRBJ1-5	NA
CASSADPGPEAFF	TGTGCCAGCAGCGCGGACCCGGGCCCTGAAGCTTTCTTT	TRBV7-9	NA	13	TRBJ1-1	once
CAWSVSGGGSPLHF	TGTGCCTGGAGCGTATCCGGGGGAGGTTCACCCCTCCACTTT	TRBV30	NA	14	TRBJ1-6	NA
CASSVDMTSGNTIYF	TGTGCCAGCAGCGTCGACATGACCTCTGGAAACACCATATATTTT	TRBV11-2	NA	15	TRBJ1-3	NA
CASSHPGRDGETQYF	TGTGCCAGCAGCCACCCCGGGAGGGATGGGGAGACCCAGTACTTC	TRBV7-9	TRBD2	15	TRBJ2-5	NA
CATSTPDREDTQYF	TGTGCCACCAGCACTCCTGACCGGGAGGATACGCAGTATTTT	TRBV15	NA	14	TRBJ2-3	NA
CASSPQGYEQYF	TGTGCCAGCAGTCCCCAGGGCTACGAGCAGTACTTC	TRBV6-5	NA	12	TRBJ2-7	few
CASKRSMNTEAFF	TGTGCCAGCAAAAGATCCATGAACACTGAAGCTTTCTTT	TRBV7-6	NA	13	TRBJ1-1	NA
CASSQVENEEQYF	TGCGCCAGCAGCCAAGTAGAAAATGAAGAGCAGTACTTC	TRBV4-1	NA	13	TRBJ2-7	NA
CASSEKGEGPVEQYF	TGTGCCAGCAGTGAGAAGGGGGAGGGCCCAGTAGAGCAGTACTTC	TRBV25-1	NA	15	TRBJ2-7	NA
CASSYSLTVLTYEQYF	TGTGCCAGCAGTTACTCCTTGACAGTCCTAACCTACGAGCAGTACTTC	TRBV6-6	NA	16	TRBJ2-7	NA
CASGPVNTEAFF	TGTGCCAGCGGACCTGTGAACACTGAAGCTTTCTTT	TRBV6-5	NA	12	TRBJ1-1	few
CASSLDAHSNQPQHF	TGTGCCAGCAGCTTAGATGCCCATAGCAATCAGCCCCAGCATTTT	TRBV11-2	NA	15	TRBJ1-5	NA
CASSSGQGSIEAFF	TGTGCCAGCAGTTCGGGACAGGGGAGTATTGAAGCTTTCTTT	TRBV6-5	TRBD1	14	TRBJ1-1	NA
CASSRSGLAGADEQYF	TGTGCCAGCAGTCGGTCTGGACTAGCGGGAGCGGATGAGCAGTACTTC	TRBV2	TRBD2	16	TRBJ2-7	once
CASSQETGTSGGYEQYF	TGTGCCAGCAGCCAAGAAACGGGGACTAGCGGGGGATACGAGCAGTACTTC	TRBV11-2	TRBD2	17	TRBJ2-7	NA
CASSEYLQGWDF	TGTGCCAGCAGTGAATACCTACAGGGGTGGGACTTC	TRBV6-1	TRBD1	12	TRBJ2-7	NA
CASSLRQAETQYF	TGTGCCAGCAGCTTAAGGCAGGCGGAGACCCAGTACTTC	TRBV5-6	NA	13	TRBJ2-5	once
CASSFFTGGPNSDTQYF	TGTGCCAGCAGCTTTTTTACGGGAGGGCCGAATTCAGATACGCAGTATTTT	TRBV7-9	TRBD2	17	TRBJ2-3	NA
CASSLDRGGSYEQYF	TGTGCCAGCAGTTTGGACAGGGGGGGCTCCTACGAGCAGTACTTC	TRBV28	TRBD1	15	TRBJ2-7	NA
CASSVGEGLFYEQYF	TGTGCCAGCAGCGTAGGTGAGGGGCTTTTCTACGAGCAGTACTTC	TRBV9	NA	15	TRBJ2-7	NA
CASSLAQINYGYTF	TGTGCCAGCAGCTTGGCACAGATCAACTATGGCTACACCTTC	TRBV5-4	NA	14	TRBJ1-2	NA